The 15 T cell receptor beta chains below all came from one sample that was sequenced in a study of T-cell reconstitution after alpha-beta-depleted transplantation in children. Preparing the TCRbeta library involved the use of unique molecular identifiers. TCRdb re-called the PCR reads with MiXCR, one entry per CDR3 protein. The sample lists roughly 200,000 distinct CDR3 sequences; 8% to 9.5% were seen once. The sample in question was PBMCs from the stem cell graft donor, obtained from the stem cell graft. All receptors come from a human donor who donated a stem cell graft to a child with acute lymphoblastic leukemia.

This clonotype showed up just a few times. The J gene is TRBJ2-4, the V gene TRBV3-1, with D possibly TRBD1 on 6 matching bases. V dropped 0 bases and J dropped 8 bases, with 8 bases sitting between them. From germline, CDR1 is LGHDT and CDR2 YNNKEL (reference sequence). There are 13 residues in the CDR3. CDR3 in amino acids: CASSQEGGHIQYF. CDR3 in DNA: TGTGCCAGCAGCCAAGAAGGGGGACACATTCAGTACTTC.

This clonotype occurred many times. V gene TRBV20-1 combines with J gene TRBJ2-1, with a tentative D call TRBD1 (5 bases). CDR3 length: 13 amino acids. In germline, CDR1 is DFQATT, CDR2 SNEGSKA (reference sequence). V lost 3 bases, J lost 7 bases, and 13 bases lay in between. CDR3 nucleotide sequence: TGCAGTGCTAGGAAGGACACTCGGAATGAGCAGTTCTTC. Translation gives CSARKDTRNEQFF.

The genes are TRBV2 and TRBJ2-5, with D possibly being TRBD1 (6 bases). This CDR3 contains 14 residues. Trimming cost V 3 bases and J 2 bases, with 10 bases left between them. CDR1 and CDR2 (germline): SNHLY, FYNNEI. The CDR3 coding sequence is TGTGCCAGCAGTGATCCCGGACAGCAAGAGACCCAGTACTTC. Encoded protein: CASSDPGQQETQYF. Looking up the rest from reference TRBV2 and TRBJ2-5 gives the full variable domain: EPEVTQTPSHQVTQMGQEVILRCVPISNHLYFYWYRQILGQKVEFLVSFYNNEISEKSEIFDDQFSVERPDGSNFTLKIRSTKLEDSAMYFCASSDPGQQETQYFGPGTRLLVL.

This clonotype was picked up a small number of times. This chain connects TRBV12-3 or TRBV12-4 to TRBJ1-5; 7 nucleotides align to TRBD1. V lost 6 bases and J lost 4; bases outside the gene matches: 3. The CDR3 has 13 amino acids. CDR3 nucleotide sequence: TGTGCCAGCAGGGGACAGTTAAATCAGCCCCAGCATTTT. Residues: CASRGQLNQPQHF.

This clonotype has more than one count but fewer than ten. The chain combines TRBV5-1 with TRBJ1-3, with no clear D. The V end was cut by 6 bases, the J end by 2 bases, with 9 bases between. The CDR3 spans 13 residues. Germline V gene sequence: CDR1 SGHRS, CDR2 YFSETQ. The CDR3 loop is CASKEGPGNTIYF. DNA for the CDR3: TGCGCCAGCAAGGAGGGCCCTGGAAACACCATATATTTT.

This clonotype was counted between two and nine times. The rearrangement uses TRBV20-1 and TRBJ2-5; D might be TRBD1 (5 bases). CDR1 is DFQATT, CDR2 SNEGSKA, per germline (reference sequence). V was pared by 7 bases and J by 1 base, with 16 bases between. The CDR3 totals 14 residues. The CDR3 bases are TGCAGTGTCTCAGATAGTCAGGGCCAAGAGACCCAGTACTTC. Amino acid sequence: CSVSDSQGQETQYF.

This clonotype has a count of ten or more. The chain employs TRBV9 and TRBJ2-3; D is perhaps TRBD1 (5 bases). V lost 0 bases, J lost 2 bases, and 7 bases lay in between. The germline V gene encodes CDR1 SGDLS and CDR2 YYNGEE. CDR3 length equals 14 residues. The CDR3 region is CASSVGQNTDTQYF. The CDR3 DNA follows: TGTGCCAGCAGCGTAGGACAGAACACAGATACGCAGTATTTT. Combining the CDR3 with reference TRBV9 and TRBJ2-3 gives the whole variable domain DSGVTQTPKHLITATGQRVTLRCSPRSGDLSVYWYQQSLDQGLQFLIQYYNGEERAKGNILERFSAQQFPDLHSELNLSSLELGDSALYFCASSVGQNTDTQYFGPGTRLTVL.

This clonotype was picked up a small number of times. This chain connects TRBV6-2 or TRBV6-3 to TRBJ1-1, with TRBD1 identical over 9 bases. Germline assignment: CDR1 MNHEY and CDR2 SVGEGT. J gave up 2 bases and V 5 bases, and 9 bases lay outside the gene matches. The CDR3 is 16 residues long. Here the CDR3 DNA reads TGTGCCAGCAGTATTATCTCGGGACAGGGAAACACTGAAGCTTTCTTT. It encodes CASSIISGQGNTEAFF.

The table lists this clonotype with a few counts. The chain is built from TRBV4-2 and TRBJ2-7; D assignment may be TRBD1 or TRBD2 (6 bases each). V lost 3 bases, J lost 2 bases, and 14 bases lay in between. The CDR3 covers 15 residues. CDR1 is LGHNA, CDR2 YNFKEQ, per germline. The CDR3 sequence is CASSQTQGGPYEQYF. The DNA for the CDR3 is TGTGCCAGCAGCCAGACCCAAGGGGGGCCCTACGAGCAGTACTTC.

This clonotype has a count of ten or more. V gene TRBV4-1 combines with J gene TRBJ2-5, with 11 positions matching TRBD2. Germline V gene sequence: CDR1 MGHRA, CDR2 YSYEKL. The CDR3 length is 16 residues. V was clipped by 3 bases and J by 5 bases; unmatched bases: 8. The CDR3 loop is CASSQKIAGGLETQYF. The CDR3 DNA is TGCGCCAGCAGCCAGAAAATAGCGGGGGGGCTGGAGACCCAGTACTTC.

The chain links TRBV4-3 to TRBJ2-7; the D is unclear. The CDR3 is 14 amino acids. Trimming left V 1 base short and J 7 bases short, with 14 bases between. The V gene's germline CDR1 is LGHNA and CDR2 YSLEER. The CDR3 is CASSQVLALGEQYF. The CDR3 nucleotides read TGCGCCAGCAGCCAAGTGCTGGCGTTGGGGGAGCAGTACTTC.

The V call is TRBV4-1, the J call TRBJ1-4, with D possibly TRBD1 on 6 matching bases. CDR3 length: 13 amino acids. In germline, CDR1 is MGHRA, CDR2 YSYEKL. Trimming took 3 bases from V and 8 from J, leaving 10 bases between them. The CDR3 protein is CASSHPDREKLFF. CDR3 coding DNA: TGCGCCAGCAGCCACCCCGACAGGGAAAAACTGTTTTTT.

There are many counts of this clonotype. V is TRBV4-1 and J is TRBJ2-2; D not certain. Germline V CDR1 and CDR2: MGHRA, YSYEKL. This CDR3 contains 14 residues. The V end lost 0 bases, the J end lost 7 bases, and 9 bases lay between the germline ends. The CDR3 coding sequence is TGCGCCAGCAGCCAAGATCTGGTGGACGGGGAGCTGTTTTTT. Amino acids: CASSQDLVDGELFF.

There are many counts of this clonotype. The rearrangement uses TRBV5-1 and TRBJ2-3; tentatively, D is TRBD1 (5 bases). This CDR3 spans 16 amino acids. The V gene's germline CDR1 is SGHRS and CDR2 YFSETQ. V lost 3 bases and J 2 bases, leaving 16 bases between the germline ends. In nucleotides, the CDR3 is TGCGCCAGCAGCTGGAGACAGTTTTTCCACACAGATACGCAGTATTTT. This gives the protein CASSWRQFFHTDTQYF.

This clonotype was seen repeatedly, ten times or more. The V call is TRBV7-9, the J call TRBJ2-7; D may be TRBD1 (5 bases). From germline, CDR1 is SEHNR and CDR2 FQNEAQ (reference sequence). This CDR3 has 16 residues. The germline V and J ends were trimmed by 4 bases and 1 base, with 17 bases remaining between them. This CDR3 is CASSSASQGVSYEQYF. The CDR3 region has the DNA TGTGCCAGCAGCTCCGCCAGCCAAGGGGTGTCCTACGAGCAGTACTTC.